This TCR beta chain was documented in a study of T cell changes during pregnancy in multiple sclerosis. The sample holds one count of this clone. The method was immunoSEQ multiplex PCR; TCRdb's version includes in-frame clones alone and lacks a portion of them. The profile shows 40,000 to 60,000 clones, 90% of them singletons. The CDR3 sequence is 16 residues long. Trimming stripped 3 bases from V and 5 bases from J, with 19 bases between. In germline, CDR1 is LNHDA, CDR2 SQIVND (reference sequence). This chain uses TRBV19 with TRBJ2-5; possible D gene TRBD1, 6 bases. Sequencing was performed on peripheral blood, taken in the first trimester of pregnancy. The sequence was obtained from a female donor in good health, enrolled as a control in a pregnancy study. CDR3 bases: TGTGCCAGTAGTATCGCCCCCCAGGGGCAGGTCGAGACCCAGTACTTC. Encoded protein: CASSIAPQGQVETQYF.